Here is one TCR beta chain with its context. This sample is part of a study of blood T cell repertoires in COVID-19. The germline V gene has CDR1 MNHEY and CDR2 SVGEGT. After removal of 2 bases from V and 2 bases from J, the junction contained 10 bases not matched to a gene. The CDR3 loop spans 17 amino acids. Assay used: immunoSEQ multiplex PCR; TCRdb lists only in-frame clones, some missing. The sample contains some 300,000 clones, roughly 89% of which appear only once. The sequenced material came from peripheral blood. The chain uses TRBV6-2 or TRBV6-3 and TRBJ2-3; TRBD1 matches at 7 bases. This clonotype was sampled from a middle-aged woman with COVID-19, enrolled during active disease. The CDR3: CASSYRIRDRITDTQYF. The CDR3 coding sequence is TGTGCCAGCAGTTACCGGATCCGGGACAGAATCACAGATACGCAGTATTTT.